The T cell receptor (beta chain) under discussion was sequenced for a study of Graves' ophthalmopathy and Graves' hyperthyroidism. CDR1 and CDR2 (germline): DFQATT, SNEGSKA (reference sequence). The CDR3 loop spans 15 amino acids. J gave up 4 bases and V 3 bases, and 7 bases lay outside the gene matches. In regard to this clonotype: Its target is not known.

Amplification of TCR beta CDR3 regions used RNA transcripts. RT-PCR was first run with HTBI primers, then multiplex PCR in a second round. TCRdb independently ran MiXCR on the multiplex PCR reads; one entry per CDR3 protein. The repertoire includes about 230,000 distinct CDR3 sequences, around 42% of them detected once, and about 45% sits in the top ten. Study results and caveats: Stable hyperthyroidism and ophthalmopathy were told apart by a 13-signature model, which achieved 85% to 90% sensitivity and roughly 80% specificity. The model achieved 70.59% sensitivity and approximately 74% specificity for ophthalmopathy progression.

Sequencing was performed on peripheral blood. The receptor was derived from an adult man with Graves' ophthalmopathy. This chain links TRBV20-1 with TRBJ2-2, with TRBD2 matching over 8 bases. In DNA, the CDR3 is TGCAGTGCTAGGGGGGTAGCGGGACTCACCGGGGAGCTGTTTTTT. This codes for CSARGVAGLTGELFF.